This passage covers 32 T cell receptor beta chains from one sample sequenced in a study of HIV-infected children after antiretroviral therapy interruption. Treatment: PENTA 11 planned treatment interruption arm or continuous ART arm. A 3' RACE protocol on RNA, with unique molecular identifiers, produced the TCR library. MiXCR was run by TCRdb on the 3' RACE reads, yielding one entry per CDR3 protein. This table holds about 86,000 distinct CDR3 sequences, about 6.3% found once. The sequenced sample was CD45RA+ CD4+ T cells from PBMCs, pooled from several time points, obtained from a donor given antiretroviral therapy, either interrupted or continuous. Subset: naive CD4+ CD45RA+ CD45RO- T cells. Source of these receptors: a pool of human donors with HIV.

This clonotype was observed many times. CDR3 sequence (DNA): TGTGCCAGCAGTGTTATTTCGCCGGGCTACAATGAGCAGTTCTTC. Its protein product is CASSVISPGYNEQFF. The gene calls are TRBV25-1 and TRBJ2-1, with unresolved D. Germline values: CDR1 MGHDK, CDR2 SYGVNS. The CDR3 is 15 residues long. The germline V and J ends were trimmed by 4 bases and 3 bases, with 13 bases remaining between them.

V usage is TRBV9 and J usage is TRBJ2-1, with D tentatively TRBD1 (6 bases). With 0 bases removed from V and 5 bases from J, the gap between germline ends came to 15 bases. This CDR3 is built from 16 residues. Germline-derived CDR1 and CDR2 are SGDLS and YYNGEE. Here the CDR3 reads CASSVAAGTRNNEQFF. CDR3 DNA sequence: TGTGCCAGCAGCGTAGCGGCAGGGACAAGAAACAATGAGCAGTTCTTC.

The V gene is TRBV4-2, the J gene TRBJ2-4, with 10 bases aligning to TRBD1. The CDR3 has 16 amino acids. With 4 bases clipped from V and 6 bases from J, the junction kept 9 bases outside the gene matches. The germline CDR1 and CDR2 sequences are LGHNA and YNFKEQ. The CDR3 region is CASSPQGQGNGNIQYF. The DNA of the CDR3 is TGTGCCAGCAGCCCGCAGGGACAGGGGAATGGAAACATTCAGTACTTC.

CDR3 nucleotides: TGTGCCGGGGGGACAGGCGTTAACTATGGCTACACCTTC. It encodes CAGGTGVNYGYTF. This chain uses TRBV4-2 with TRBJ1-2; TRBD1 aligns across 8 bases. Unmatched junction bases numbered 6, after V lost 11 bases and J lost 1 base. The CDR3 consists of 13 residues. Germline CDR1 and CDR2: LGHNA and YNFKEQ.

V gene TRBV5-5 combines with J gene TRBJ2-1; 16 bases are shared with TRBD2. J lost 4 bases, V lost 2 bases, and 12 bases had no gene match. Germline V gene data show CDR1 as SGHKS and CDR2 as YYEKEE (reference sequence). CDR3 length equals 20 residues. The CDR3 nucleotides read TGTGCCAGCAGCTTCTCGTGGGGGACTAGCGGGGGGGCGGGATACAATGAGCAGTTCTTC. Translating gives CASSFSWGTSGGAGYNEQFF. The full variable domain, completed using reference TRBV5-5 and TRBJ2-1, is DAGVTQSPTHLIKTRGQQVTLRCSPISGHKSVSWYQQVLGQGPQFIFQYYEKEERGRGNFPDRFSARQFPNYSSELNVNALLLGDSALYLCASSFSWGTSGGAGYNEQFFGPGTRLTVL.

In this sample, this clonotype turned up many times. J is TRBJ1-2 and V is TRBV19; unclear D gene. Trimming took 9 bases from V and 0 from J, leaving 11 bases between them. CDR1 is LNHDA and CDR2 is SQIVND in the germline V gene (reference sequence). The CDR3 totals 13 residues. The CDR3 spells CASRSTANYGYTF. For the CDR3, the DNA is TGTGCCAGCCGCTCTACAGCTAACTATGGCTACACCTTC.

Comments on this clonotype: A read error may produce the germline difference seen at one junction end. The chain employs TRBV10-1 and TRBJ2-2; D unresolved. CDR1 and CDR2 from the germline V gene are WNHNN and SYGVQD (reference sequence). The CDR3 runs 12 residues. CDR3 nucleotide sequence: TGCACCAGCAGTGAGTCGCCAGGAAGGGTGTTTTTT. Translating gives CTSSESPGRVFF.

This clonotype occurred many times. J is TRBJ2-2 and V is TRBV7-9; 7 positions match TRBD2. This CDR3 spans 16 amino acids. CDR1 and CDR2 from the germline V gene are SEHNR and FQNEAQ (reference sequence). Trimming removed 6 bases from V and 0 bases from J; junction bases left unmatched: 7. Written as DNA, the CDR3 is TGTGCCAGCAGTATTTGGGAGGGCCCGAACACCGGGGAGCTGTTTTTT. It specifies CASSIWEGPNTGELFF.

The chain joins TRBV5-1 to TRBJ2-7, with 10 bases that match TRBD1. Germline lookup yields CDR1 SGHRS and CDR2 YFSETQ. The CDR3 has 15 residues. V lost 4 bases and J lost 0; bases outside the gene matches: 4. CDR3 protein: CASSEGQGSSYEQYF. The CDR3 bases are TGCGCCAGCAGCGAGGGACAGGGGTCCTCCTACGAGCAGTACTTC. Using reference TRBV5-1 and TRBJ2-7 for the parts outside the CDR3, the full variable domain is KAGVTQTPRYLIKTRGQQVTLSCSPISGHRSVSWYQQTPGQGLQFLFEYFSETQRNKGNFPGRFSGRQFSNSRSEMNVSTLELGDSALYLCASSEGQGSSYEQYFGPGTRLTVT.

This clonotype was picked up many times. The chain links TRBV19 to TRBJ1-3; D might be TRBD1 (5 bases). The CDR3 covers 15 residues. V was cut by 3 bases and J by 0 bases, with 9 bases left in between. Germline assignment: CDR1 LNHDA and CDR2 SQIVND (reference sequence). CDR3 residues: CASSIGGTSGNTIYF. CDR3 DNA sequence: TGTGCCAGTAGTATTGGAGGGACCTCTGGAAACACCATATATTTT.

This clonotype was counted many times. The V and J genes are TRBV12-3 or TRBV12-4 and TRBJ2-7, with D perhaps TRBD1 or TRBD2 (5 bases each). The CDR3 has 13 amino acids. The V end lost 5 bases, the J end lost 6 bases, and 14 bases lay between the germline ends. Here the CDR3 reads CASSKTGASEQYF. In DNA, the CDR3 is TGTGCCAGCAGTAAGACCGGGGCATCCGAGCAGTACTTC.

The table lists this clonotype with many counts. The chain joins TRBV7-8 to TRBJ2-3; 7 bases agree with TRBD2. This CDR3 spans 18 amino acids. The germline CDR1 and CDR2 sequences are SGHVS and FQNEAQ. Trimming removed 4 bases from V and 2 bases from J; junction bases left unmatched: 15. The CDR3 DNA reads TGTGCCAGCAGCTCCACGCGACTAGCAAGACACTTCACAGATACGCAGTATTTT. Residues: CASSSTRLARHFTDTQYF.

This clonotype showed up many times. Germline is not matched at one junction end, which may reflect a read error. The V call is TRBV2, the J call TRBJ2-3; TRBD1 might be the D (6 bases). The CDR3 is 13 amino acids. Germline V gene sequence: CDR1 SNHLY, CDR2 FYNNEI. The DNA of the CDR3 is TGTGCCAGCAGCCTCCGGGACAAAGAAACGCTGTATTTT. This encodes CASSLRDKETLYF.

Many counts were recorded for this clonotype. The CDR3 is CASSRGTGDRYGYTF. The CDR3, as DNA: TGTGCCAGCAGTCGTGGGACAGGGGACCGCTATGGCTACACCTTC. The chain joins TRBV6-1 to TRBJ1-2; 10 nucleotides match TRBD1. The trim removed 5 bases at V and 4 bases at J, leaving 7 bases unmatched. Germline V gives CDR1 MNHNS, CDR2 SASEGT. This CDR3 comprises 15 residues.

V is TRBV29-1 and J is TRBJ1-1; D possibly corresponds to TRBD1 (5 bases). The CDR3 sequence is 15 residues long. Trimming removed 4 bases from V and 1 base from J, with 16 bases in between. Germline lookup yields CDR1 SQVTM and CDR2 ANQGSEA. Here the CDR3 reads CSVARSGTENTEAFF. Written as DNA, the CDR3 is TGCAGCGTTGCGAGATCCGGGACGGAGAACACTGAAGCTTTCTTT.

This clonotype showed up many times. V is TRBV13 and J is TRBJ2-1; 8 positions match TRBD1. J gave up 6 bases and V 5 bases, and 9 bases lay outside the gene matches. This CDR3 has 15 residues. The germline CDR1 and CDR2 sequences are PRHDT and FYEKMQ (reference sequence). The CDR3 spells CASSPGTGEINEQFF. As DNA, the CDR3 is TGTGCCAGCAGCCCCGGGACAGGAGAGATCAATGAGCAGTTCTTC.

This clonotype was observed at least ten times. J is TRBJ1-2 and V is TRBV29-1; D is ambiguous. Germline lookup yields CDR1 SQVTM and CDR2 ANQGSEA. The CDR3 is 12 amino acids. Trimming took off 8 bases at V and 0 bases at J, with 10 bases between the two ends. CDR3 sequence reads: CSFWTPNYGYTF. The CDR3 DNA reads TGCAGCTTTTGGACTCCTAACTATGGCTACACCTTC.

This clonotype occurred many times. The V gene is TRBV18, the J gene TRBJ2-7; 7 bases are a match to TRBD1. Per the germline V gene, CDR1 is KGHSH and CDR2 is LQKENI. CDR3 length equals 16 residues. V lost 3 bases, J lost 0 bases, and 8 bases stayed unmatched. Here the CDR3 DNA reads TGTGCCAGCTCACCCCGTTTCGGGACAGTCTCCTACGAGCAGTACTTC. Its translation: CASSPRFGTVSYEQYF.

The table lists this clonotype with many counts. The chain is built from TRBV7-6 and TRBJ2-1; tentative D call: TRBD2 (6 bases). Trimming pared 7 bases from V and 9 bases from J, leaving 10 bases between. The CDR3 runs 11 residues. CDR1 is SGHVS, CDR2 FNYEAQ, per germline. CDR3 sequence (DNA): TGTGCCAGCATGGAGGGCGGTGAGCAGTTCTTC. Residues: CASMEGGEQFF.

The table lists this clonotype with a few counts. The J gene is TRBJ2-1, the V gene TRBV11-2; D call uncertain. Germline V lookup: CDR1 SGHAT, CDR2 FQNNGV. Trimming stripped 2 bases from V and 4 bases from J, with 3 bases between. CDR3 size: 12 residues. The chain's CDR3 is CASSLLYNEQFF. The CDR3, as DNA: TGTGCCAGCAGCTTATTATACAATGAGCAGTTCTTC.

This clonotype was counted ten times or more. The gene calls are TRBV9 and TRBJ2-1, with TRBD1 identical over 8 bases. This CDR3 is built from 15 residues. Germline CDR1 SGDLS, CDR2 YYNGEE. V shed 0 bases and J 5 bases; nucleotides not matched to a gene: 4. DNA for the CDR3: TGTGCCAGCAGCGTAGGTACAGGGGGTCACAATGAGCAGTTCTTC. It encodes CASSVGTGGHNEQFF.

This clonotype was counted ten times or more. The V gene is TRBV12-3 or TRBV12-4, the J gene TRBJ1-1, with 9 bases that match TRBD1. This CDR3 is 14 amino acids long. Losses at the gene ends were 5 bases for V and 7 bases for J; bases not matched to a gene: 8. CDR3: CASSQGQGWGEAFF. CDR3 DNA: TGTGCCAGCAGTCAAGGACAGGGGTGGGGTGAAGCTTTCTTT.

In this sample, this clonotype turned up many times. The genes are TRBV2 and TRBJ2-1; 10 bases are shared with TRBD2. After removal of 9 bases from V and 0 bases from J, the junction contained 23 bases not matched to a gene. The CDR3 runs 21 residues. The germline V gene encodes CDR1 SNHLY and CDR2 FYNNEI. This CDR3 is CARNYPVDSGGPDSSYNEQFF. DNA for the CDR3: TGTGCCAGAAATTACCCTGTTGATAGCGGGGGGCCGGACAGCTCCTACAATGAGCAGTTCTTC.

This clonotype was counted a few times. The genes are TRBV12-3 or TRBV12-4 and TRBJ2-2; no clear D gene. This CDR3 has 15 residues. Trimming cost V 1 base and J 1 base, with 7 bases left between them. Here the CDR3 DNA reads TGTGCCAGCAGTTTAGGCAGCATGAACACCGGGGAGCTGTTTTTT. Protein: CASSLGSMNTGELFF.

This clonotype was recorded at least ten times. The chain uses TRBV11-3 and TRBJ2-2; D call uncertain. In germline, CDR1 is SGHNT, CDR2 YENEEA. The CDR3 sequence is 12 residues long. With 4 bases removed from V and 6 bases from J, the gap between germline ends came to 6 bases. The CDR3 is CASSSQSGELFF. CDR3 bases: TGTGCCAGCAGCTCACAATCCGGGGAGCTGTTTTTT.

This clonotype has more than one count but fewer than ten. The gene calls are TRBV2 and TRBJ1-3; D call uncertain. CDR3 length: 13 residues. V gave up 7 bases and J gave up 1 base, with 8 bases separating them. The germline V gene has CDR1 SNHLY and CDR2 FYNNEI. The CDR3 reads CASKGLSGNTIYF. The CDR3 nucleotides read TGTGCCAGCAAAGGGCTGTCTGGAAACACCATATATTTT.

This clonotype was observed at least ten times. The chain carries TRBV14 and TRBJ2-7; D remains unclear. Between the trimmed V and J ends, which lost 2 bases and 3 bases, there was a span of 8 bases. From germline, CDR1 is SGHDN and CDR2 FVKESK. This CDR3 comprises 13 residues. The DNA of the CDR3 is TGTGCCAGCAGCCAATTGGGCGTCTACGAGCAGTACTTC. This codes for CASSQLGVYEQYF.

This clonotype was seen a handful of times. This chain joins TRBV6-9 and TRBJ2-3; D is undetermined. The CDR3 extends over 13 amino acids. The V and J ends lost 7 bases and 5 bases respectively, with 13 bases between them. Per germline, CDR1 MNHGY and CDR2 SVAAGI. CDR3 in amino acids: CASKAGREDTQYF. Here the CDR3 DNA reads TGTGCCAGCAAGGCAGGAAGGGAAGATACGCAGTATTTT.

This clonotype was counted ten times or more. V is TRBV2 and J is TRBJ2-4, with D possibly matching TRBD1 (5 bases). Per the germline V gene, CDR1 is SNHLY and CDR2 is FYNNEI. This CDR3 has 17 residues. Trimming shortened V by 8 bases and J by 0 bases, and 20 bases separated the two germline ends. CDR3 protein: CASSVRRAGLAKNIQYF. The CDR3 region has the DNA TGTGCCAGCTCGGTACGGCGTGCAGGGCTAGCCAAAAACATTCAGTACTTC. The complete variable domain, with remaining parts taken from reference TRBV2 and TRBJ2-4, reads EPEVTQTPSHQVTQMGQEVILRCVPISNHLYFYWYRQILGQKVEFLVSFYNNEISEKSEIFDDQFSVERPDGSNFTLKIRSTKLEDSAMYFCASSVRRAGLAKNIQYFGAGTRLSVL.

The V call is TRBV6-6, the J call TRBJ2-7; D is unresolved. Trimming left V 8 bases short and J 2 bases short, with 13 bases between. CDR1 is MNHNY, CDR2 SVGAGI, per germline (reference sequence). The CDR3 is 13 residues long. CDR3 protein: CASSPQNTYEQYF. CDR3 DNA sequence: TGTGCCAGCTCCCCCCAAAACACCTACGAGCAGTACTTC.

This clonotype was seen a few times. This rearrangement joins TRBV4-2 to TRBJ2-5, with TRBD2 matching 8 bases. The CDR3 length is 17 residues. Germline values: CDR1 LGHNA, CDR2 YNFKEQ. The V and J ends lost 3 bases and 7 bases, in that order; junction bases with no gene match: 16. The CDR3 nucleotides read TGTGCCAGCAGCCAGCCTCACCCCGGGGGGGCGATGGGGACCCAGTACTTC. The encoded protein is CASSQPHPGGAMGTQYF.

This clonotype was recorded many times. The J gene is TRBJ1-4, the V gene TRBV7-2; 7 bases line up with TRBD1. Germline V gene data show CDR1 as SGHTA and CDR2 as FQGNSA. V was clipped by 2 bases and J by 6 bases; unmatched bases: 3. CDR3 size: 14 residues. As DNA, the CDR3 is TGTGCCAGCAGCTTAAGGACAGGAGATGAAAAACTGTTTTTT. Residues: CASSLRTGDEKLFF.